This entry describes one T cell receptor (beta chain). Its matching antigen is unknown. V gave up 4 bases and J gave up 12 bases; unmatched junction bases: 12. The CDR3 has 15 residues. CDR1 is LNHNV, CDR2 YYDKDF, per germline (reference sequence). This record belongs to a study of lymphopenia after photon versus proton radiotherapy. General study findings and limits: Under photons, naive T cells and diversity fell while effector/memory populations rose.

Only in-frame clones appear in the TCRdb table, and some are missing; sequencing was by immunoSEQ multiplex PCR. The table lists about 62,000 clones, 75% to 90% of them singletons. The clonotype was recovered from a man at least 80 years old with esophageal cancer. The sample consisted of peripheral blood, taken from a patient treated with proton-based radiotherapy. This rearrangement joins TRBV15 to TRBJ2-7; 13 nucleotides agree with TRBD2. DNA of the CDR3: TGTGCCACCAGCACAGGACTAGCGGGGGCCCCGACGACGTACTTC. Translation gives CATSTGLAGAPTTYF.